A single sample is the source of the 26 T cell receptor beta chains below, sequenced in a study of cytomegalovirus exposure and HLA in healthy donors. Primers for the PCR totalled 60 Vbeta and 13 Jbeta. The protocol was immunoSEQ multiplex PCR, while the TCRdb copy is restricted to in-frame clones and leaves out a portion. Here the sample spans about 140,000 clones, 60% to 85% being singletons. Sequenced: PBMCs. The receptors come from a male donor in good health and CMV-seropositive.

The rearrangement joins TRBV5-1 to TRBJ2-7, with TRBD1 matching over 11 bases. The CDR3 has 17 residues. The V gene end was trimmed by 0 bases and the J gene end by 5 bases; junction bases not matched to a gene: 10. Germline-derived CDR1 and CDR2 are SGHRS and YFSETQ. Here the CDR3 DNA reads TGCGCCAGCAGCTTGGATGGGGGGACAGGGGGATCGGACGAGCAGTACTTC. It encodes CASSLDGGTGGSDEQYF.

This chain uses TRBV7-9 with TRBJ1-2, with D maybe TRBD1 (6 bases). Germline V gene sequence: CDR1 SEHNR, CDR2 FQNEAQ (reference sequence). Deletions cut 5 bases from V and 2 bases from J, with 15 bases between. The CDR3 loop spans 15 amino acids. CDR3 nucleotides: TGTGCCAGCAGCCCCCTAACCACAGGGAACTATGGCTACACCTTC. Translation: CASSPLTTGNYGYTF.

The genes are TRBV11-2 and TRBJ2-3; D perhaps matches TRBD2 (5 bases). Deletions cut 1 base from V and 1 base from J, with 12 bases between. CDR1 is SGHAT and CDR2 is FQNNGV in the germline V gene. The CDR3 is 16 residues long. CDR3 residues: CASSLGLVGGTDTQYF. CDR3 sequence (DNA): TGTGCCAGCAGCTTAGGGTTAGTGGGAGGCACAGATACGCAGTATTTT.

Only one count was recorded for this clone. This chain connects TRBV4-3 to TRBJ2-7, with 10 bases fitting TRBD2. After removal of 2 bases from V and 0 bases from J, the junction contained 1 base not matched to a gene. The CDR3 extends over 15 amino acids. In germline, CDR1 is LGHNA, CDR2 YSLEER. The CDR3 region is CASSQTSGASYEQYF. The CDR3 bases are TGCGCCAGCAGCCAAACTAGCGGGGCCTCCTACGAGCAGTACTTC.

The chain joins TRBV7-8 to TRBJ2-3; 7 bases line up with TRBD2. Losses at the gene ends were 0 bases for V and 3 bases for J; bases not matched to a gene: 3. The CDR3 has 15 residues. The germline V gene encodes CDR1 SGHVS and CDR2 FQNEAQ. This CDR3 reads CASSLAGLITDTQYF. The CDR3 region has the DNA TGTGCCAGCAGCTTAGCGGGACTAATAACAGATACGCAGTATTTT.

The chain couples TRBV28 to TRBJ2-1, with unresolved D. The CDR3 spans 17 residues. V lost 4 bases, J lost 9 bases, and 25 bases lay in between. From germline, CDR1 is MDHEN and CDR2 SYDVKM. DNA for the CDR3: TGTGCCAGCAGTTCGCCGTCGTCCGCTGCTACTACTTCTGAGCAGTTCTTC. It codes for CASSSPSSAATTSEQFF.

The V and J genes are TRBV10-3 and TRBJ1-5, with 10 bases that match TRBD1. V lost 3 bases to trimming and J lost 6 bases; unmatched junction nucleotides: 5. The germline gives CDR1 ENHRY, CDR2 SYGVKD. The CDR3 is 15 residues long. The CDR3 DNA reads TGTGCCATCAGTGAAGACAGGGGGCAGGGTCAGCCCCAGCATTTT. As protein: CAISEDRGQGQPQHF.

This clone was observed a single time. The CDR3 DNA follows: TGTGCCAGCAGTTACCTCCCCACAGGGGACGGCTACACCTTC. Protein sequence: CASSYLPTGDGYTF. The rearrangement joins TRBV6-5 to TRBJ1-2; 7 nucleotides match TRBD1. The V gene end was trimmed by 2 bases and the J gene end by 8 bases; junction bases not matched to a gene: 8. CDR3 size: 14 residues. Germline assignment: CDR1 MNHEY and CDR2 SVGAGI.

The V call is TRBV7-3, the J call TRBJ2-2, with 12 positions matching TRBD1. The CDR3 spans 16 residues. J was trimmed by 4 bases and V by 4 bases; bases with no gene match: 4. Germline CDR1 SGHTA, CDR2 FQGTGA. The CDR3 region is CASSSGTGGFTGELFF. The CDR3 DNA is TGTGCCAGCAGCTCGGGGACAGGGGGCTTCACCGGGGAGCTGTTTTTT.

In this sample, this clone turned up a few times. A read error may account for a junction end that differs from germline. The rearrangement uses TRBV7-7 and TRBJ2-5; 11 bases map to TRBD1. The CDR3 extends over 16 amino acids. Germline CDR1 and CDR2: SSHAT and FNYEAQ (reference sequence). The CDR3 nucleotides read TGTGCTAGCAGCTCCAATCACGGGACAGGGGGAGAGACCCAGTACTTC. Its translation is CASSSNHGTGGETQYF. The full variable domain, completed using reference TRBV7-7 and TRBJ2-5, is GAGVSQSPRYKVTKRGQDVTLRCDPISSHATLYWYQQALGQGPEFLTYFNYEAQPDKSGLPSDRFSAERPEGSISTLTIQRTEQRDSAMYRCASSSNHGTGGETQYFGPGTRLLVL.

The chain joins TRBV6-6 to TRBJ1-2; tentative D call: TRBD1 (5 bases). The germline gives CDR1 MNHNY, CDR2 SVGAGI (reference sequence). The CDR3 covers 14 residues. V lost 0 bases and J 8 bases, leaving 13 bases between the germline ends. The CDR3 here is CASSYSGADVGYTF. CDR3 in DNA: TGTGCCAGCAGTTACTCAGGGGCCGACGTCGGCTACACCTTC.

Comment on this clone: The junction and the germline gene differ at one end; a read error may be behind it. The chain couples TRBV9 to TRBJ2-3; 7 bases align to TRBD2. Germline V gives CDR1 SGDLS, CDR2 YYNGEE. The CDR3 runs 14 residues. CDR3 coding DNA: TGTGCCAGCAATGGGGGGGAGAGCACAGGTACGCAGTATTTT. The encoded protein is CASNGGESTGTQYF.

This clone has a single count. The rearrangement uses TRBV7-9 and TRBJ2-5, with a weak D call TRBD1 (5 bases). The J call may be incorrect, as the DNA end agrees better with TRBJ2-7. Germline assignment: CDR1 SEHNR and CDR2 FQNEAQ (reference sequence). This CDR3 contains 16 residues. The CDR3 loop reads CASSHPTLTESYEQYF. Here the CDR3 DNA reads TGTGCCAGCAGCCATCCCACTTTGACAGAGTCCTACGAGCAGTACTTC.

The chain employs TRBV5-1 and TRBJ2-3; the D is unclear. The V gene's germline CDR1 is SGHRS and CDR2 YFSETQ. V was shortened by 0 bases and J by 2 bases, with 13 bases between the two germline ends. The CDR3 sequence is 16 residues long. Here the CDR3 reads CASSLARLSNTDTQYF. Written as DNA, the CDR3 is TGCGCCAGCAGCTTGGCAAGACTCTCAAACACAGATACGCAGTATTTT.

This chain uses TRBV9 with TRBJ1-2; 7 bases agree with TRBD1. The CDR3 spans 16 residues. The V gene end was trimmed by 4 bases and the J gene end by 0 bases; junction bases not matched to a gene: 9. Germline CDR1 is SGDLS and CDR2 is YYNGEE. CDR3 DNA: TGTGCCAGCAGCACTCCACGGACAGGAGCTAACTATGGCTACACCTTC. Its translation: CASSTPRTGANYGYTF.

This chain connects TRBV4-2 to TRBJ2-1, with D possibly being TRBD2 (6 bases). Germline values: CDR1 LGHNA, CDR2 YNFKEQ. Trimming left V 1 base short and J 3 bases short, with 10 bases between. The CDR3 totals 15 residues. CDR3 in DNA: TGTGCCAGCAGCCAAGTGCTTAGCGGCTACAATGAGCAGTTCTTC. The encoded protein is CASSQVLSGYNEQFF.

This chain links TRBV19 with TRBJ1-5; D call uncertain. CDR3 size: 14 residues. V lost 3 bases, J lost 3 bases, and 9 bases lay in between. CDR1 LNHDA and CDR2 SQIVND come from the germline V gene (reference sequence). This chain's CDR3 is CASSIAVINQPQHF. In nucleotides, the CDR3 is TGTGCCAGTAGTATTGCAGTTATCAATCAGCCCCAGCATTTT.

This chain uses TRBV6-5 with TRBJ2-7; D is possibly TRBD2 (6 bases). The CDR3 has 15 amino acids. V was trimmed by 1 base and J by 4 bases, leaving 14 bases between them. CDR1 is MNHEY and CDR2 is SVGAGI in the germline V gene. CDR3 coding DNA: TGTGCCAGCAGTTACTTGTCTTCGGGAGAATACGAGCAGTACTTC. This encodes CASSYLSSGEYEQYF.

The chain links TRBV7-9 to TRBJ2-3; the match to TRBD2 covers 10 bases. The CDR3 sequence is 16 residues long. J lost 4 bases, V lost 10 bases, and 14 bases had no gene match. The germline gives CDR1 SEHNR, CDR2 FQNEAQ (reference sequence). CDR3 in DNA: TGTGCCACTCGGGGGGATCTAGCGGGAGTCCCAGATACGCAGTATTTT. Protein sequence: CATRGDLAGVPDTQYF.

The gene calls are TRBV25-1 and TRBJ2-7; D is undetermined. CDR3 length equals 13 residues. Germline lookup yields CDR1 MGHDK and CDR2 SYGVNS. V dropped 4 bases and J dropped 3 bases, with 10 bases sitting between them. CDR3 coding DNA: TGTGCCAGCAGTGGTCGAGATCTCTACGAGCAGTACTTC. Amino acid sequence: CASSGRDLYEQYF.

CDR3: CSALRDSVGAYGYTF. The CDR3 region has the DNA TGCAGCGCCCTCCGGGACAGTGTCGGCGCCTATGGCTACACCTTC. V is TRBV29-1 and J is TRBJ1-2; 7 bases align to TRBD1. The CDR3 is 15 amino acids. V shed 7 bases and J 4 bases; nucleotides not matched to a gene: 15. Germline V gene sequence: CDR1 SQVTM, CDR2 ANQGSEA.

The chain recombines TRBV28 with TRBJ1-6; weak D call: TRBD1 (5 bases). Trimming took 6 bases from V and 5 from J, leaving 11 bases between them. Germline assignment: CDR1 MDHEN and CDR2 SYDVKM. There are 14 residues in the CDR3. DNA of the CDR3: TGTGCCAGCAGCAACAGGCCTAATAATTCACCCCTCCACTTT. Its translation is CASSNRPNNSPLHF. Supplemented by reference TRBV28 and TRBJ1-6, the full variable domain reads DVKVTQSSRYLVKRTGEKVFLECVQDMDHENMFWYRQDPGLGLRLIYFSYDVKMKEKGDIPEGYSVSREKKERFSLILESASTNQTSMYLCASSNRPNNSPLHFGNGTRLTVT.

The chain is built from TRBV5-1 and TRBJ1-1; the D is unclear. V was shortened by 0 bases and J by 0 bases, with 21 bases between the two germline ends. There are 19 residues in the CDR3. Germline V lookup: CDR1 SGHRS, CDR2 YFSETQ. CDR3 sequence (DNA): TGCGCCAGCAGCTTGGCCGGGTTCGGATACTACCGTTTGAACACTGAAGCTTTCTTT. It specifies CASSLAGFGYYRLNTEAFF.

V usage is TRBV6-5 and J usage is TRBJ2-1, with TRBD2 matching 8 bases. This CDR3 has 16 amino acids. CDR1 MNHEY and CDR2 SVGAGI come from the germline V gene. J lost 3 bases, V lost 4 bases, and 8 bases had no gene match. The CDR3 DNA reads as TGTGCCAGCAGTTTCAGTAGCGGGGCCCACTACAATGAGCAGTTCTTC. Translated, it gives CASSFSSGAHYNEQFF.

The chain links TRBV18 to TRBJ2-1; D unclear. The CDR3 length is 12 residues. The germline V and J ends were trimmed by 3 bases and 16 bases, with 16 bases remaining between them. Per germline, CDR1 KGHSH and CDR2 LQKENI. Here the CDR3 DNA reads TGTGCCAGCTCACCGGTGTCTACGGAGTTCTTCTTC. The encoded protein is CASSPVSTEFFF.

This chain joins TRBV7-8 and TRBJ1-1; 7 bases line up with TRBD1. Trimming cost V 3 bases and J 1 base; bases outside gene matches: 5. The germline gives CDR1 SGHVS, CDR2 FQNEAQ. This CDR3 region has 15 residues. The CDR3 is CASSLETGWNTEAFF. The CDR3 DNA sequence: TGTGCCAGCAGCTTGGAGACAGGGTGGAACACTGAAGCTTTCTTT.